This T cell receptor (beta chain) was captured in a study of T cell repertoires in cytomegalovirus infection. Study information: Recently identified HLA-C-restricted CMV epitopes were among the peptides used. General study points: The study found HLA-C-restricted CMV-specific TCR beta clonotypes dominating the ex vivo response. Carriers of CMV plus the relevant HLA were identified by cumulative public TCR beta family frequency.

Each CDR3 protein gets one entry after TCRdb re-called the reads with MiXCR. The table includes about 120,000 distinct CDR3 sequences, 30% detected once. Germline V gives CDR1 SGHRS, CDR2 YFSETQ. J lost 0 bases, V lost 0 bases, and 7 bases had no gene match. The CDR3 is 19 amino acids. A word on this clonotype: Its target is not known.

The V and J genes are TRBV5-1 and TRBJ2-2, with TRBD2 matching 11 bases. Sequenced here: CD8+ T cells from cultured PBMCs, sampled from culture after CMV antigen stimulation. This receptor was taken from a human donor in good health (CMV status not recorded). Some clones in this sample may be carry-over from other donors' samples. The CDR3 protein is CASSLAFTSGGPNTGELFF. The CDR3 nucleotides are TGCGCCAGCAGCTTGGCCTTCACTAGCGGGGGCCCGAACACCGGGGAGCTGTTTTTT. The full variable domain, rest sourced from reference TRBV5-1 and TRBJ2-2, is KAGVTQTPRYLIKTRGQQVTLSCSPISGHRSVSWYQQTPGQGLQFLFEYFSETQRNKGNFPGRFSGRQFSNSRSEMNVSTLELGDSALYLCASSLAFTSGGPNTGELFFGEGSRLTVL.